The T cell receptor (beta chain) described here comes from a study of blood T cell repertoires in COVID-19. For the study at large: Donors in the United States, Italy and Spain gave samples during acute or convalescent COVID-19. Sample material is recorded as cDNA or gDNA derived from T cells, B-cell-depleted T cells, or PBMCs.

Authors' processing steps: Researchers report that nucleated cell counts were estimated from reference gene primer amplification. Clones were read by immunoSEQ multiplex PCR, and TCRdb kept only the in-frame ones, dropping some. The V and J calls and clone size come from that table; D and trimming were worked out from the DNA. The table shows about 250,000 clones, with about 83% occurring only once. Sequencing was done on a sample of peripheral blood. This receptor was taken from a man older than 75 with acute or convalescent COVID-19.

CDR3 amino acids: CASSPPRDRVGEKLFF. CDR3 coding DNA: TGTGCCAGCTCACCACCGAGGGACAGGGTCGGCGAAAAACTGTTTTTT. The chain joins TRBV18 to TRBJ1-4; 9 positions match TRBD1. J gave up 8 bases and V 0 bases, and 7 bases lay outside the gene matches. The CDR3 consists of 16 residues. Germline V CDR1 and CDR2: KGHSH, LQKENI.